Listed here are 23 T cell receptor beta chains from one sample, sequenced in a study of regulatory T cells in long-lasting Graves disease. Time point in this sample: persistent/refractory GD, antithyroid drugs over 5 years with positive TRAb. The TCR library was prepared using RNA isolated from PBMCs. Researchers made TCR beta libraries by using iRepertoire HTBI primers and running Arm-PCR on CDR3 regions. From the multiplex PCR reads, TCRdb called clonotypes with MiXCR, one entry per CDR3 protein. Seen here are about 420,000 distinct CDR3 sequences, about a quarter observed once, and the top ten hold 26%. The sample in question was peripheral blood mononuclear cells (PBMCs), obtained when the disease was refractory, from a patient treated with antithyroid drugs. These receptors were taken from a female donor with Graves disease.

This clonotype was counted only a few times. V usage is TRBV18 and J usage is TRBJ2-7, with 8 positions matching TRBD1. Germline CDR1 reads KGHSH; CDR2 reads LQKENI. This CDR3 spans 16 amino acids. V was clipped by 3 bases and J by 2 bases; unmatched bases: 9. The CDR3 DNA reads TGTGCCAGCTCACCGGACCTGACAGGGGTGGCCTACGAGCAGTACTTC. The encoded protein is CASSPDLTGVAYEQYF.

Turning to this clonotype: This sequence is one base from a far larger clone and is likely a read error. The chain is built from TRBV11-2 and TRBJ2-2; D is unresolved. The CDR3 contains 12 residues. Germline assignment: CDR1 SGHAT and CDR2 FQNNGV. The DNA for the CDR3 is TGTGCCGGCAGCTTGCACACCGGGGAGCTGTTTTTT. Its translation: CAGSLHTGELFF.

As regards this clonotype: This may be a read error: a much more frequent sequence differs by one nucleotide. This chain connects TRBV20-1 to TRBJ2-5, with a tentative D call TRBD2 (6 bases). Trimming cost V 6 bases and J 2 bases, with 16 bases left between them. Per germline, CDR1 DFQATT and CDR2 SNEGSKA (reference sequence). This CDR3 is 14 amino acids long. For the CDR3, the DNA is TGCAGTGCCCGGAGGGTGCCGTCTCAAGAGACCCAGTACTTC. This translates into CSARRVPSQETQYF.

This clonotype was recorded a few times. The rearrangement uses TRBV28 and TRBJ1-5; 10 bases align to TRBD1. Germline loops: CDR1 MDHEN, CDR2 SYDVKM. The CDR3 spans 18 residues. Losses at the gene ends were 1 base for V and 6 bases for J; bases not matched to a gene: 12. Here the CDR3 DNA reads TGTGCCAGCAGTTTATATCGTAGGGACAGGGGATTTCTTCAGCCCCAGCATTTT. Its translation: CASSLYRRDRGFLQPQHF.

Only a few counts were recorded for this clonotype. The rearrangement joins TRBV11-2 to TRBJ2-2, with D unclear. Germline CDR1 is SGHAT and CDR2 is FQNNGV. The CDR3 runs to 17 residues. V lost 5 bases, J lost 0 bases, and 16 bases lay in between. This CDR3 is CASSLSSVRTNTGELFF. Written as DNA, the CDR3 is TGTGCCAGCAGCCTTAGTAGTGTCAGAACGAACACCGGGGAGCTGTTTTTT.

The chain carries TRBV14 and TRBJ2-7; TRBD1 is a possible D gene (6 bases). The CDR3 runs to 14 residues. Germline V lookup: CDR1 SGHDN, CDR2 FVKESK. V was cut by 8 bases and J by 2 bases, with 16 bases left in between. The CDR3 region has the DNA TGTGCCAGCCAGAGGACAGTTGGCGCCTACGAGCAGTACTTC. Its translation: CASQRTVGAYEQYF.

The CDR3 DNA sequence: TGTGCCACCGCGCAGGGTTCTGGGGCCAACGTCCTGACTTTC. Translated: CATAQGSGANVLTF. This chain connects TRBV19 to TRBJ2-6; D possibly corresponds to TRBD1 (5 bases). This CDR3 is 14 amino acids long. The V end lost 10 bases, the J end lost 1 base, and 11 bases lay between the germline ends. Looked up from germline, CDR1 is LNHDA and CDR2 is SQIVND (reference sequence).

This clonotype was detected a few times. The chain recombines TRBV29-1 with TRBJ2-2; 10 positions agree with TRBD1. Germline V CDR1 and CDR2: SQVTM, ANQGSEA. Unmatched junction bases numbered 7, after V lost 3 bases and J lost 6 bases. The length of the CDR3 is 15 residues. The CDR3 bases are TGCAGCGTTGAGGGGACAGGGGAATTCGCCGGGGAGCTGTTTTTT. Translated: CSVEGTGEFAGELFF.

This clonotype was picked up many times. The V and J genes are TRBV28 and TRBJ1-2, with 10 bases that match TRBD1. Trimming removed 6 bases from V and 7 bases from J; junction bases left unmatched: 8. Per germline, CDR1 MDHEN and CDR2 SYDVKM. The CDR3 runs to 14 residues. CDR3 in amino acids: CASSPGQGKGGYTF. The DNA for the CDR3 is TGTGCCAGCAGCCCGGGACAGGGGAAGGGTGGCTACACCTTC.

This clonotype was seen repeatedly, ten times or more. The chain couples TRBV12-3 or TRBV12-4 to TRBJ1-1, with D hard to call. This CDR3 is 13 amino acids long. The ends were cut back, 3 bases at V and 2 bases at J, with 7 bases in the middle. CDR3 coding DNA: TGTGCCAGCAGTTTCACCTCAAACACTGAAGCTTTCTTT. It yields the protein CASSFTSNTEAFF.

There are a few counts of this clonotype. The rearrangement joins TRBV13 to TRBJ2-7, with D maybe TRBD1 (6 bases). The CDR3 spans 12 residues. Trimming pared 5 bases from V and 10 bases from J, leaving 15 bases between. Germline V gene sequence: CDR1 PRHDT, CDR2 FYEKMQ (reference sequence). DNA for the CDR3: TGTGCCAGCAGCCTCTGGGACATGGCACAGTACTTC. Its translation: CASSLWDMAQYF. The full variable domain, completed using reference TRBV13 and TRBJ2-7, is AAGVIQSPRHLIKEKRETATLKCYPIPRHDTVYWYQQGPGQDPQFLISFYEKMQSDKGSIPDRFSAQQFSDYHSELNMSSLELGDSALYFCASSLWDMAQYFGPGTRLTVT.

V usage is TRBV12-3 or TRBV12-4 and J usage is TRBJ1-2, with 8 bases fitting TRBD1. This CDR3 has 14 residues. Trimming at V came to 6 bases and at J to 1 base, leaving 4 bases not matched to a gene. In nucleotides, the CDR3 is TGTGCCAGCAGGCCGGACAGGGTTAACTATGGCTACACCTTC. Residues: CASRPDRVNYGYTF.

This chain links TRBV5-1 with TRBJ2-5; D possibly corresponds to TRBD1 (5 bases). The CDR3 runs to 14 residues. V was trimmed by 4 bases and J by 2 bases, leaving 12 bases between them. Germline V gene sequence: CDR1 SGHRS, CDR2 YFSETQ. The CDR3 nucleotides read TGCGCCAGCAGCCGTGACAGTGGGCAAGAGACCCAGTACTTC. Its translation is CASSRDSGQETQYF.

The V and J genes are TRBV14 and TRBJ1-1; D not certain. Trimming pared 4 bases from V and 3 bases from J, leaving 15 bases between. The CDR3 runs to 15 residues. The germline gives CDR1 SGHDN, CDR2 FVKESK. The DNA of the CDR3 is TGTGCCAGCAGCCGATCCCCGGGTGTGTACACTGAAGCTTTCTTT. It specifies CASSRSPGVYTEAFF.

This clonotype was counted many times. V is TRBV6-1 and J is TRBJ2-5; 7 bases line up with TRBD2. The J segment lost 2 bases and the V segment lost 3 bases, leaving 6 bases of the junction unmatched. The CDR3 loop spans 15 amino acids. In germline, CDR1 is MNHNS, CDR2 SASEGT. CDR3 DNA: TGTGCCAGCAGTGACTTAGCGGGCTATCAAGAGACCCAGTACTTC. It translates to CASSDLAGYQETQYF.

Notes on this clonotype: Given a far larger clone just one base away, this is likely a sequencing read error. The CDR3 nucleotides read TGTGCCAGCAGTTACGAAGGGACTTATGGCTACGCCTTC. Its translation: CASSYEGTYGYAF. The chain uses TRBV6-4 and TRBJ1-2; tentative D call: TRBD1 (5 bases). The CDR3 has 13 amino acids. Germline V lookup: CDR1 MRHNA, CDR2 SNTAGT.

This clonotype was counted only a few times. V and J are TRBV20-1 and TRBJ1-5, with D unresolved. This CDR3 has 14 amino acids. Per germline, CDR1 DFQATT and CDR2 SNEGSKA (reference sequence). V was clipped by 3 bases and J by 2 bases, with 11 bases between them. CDR3: CSASEGSGNQPQHF. CDR3 DNA: TGCAGTGCTAGCGAGGGATCGGGCAATCAGCCCCAGCATTTT.

The sample holds a few counts of this clonotype. The chain combines TRBV29-1 with TRBJ1-5; D may be TRBD1 (6 bases). This CDR3 has 13 residues. Germline assignment: CDR1 SQVTM and CDR2 ANQGSEA. Trimming removed 7 bases from V and 6 bases from J, with 16 bases in between. As DNA, the CDR3 is TGCAGCGCCAGTAGGGGGGATTTTCAGCCCCAGCATTTT. It is translated as CSASRGDFQPQHF.

This clonotype was observed a few times. V gene TRBV3-1 combines with J gene TRBJ2-7, with 10 positions matching TRBD2. V shed 0 bases, J shed 3 bases, and the junction held 8 bases outside the gene matches. Germline CDR1 reads LGHDT; CDR2 reads YNNKEL (reference sequence). The CDR3 runs to 17 residues. CDR3 region: CASSQDRGGLAVYEQYF. DNA of the CDR3: TGTGCCAGCAGCCAAGATAGAGGAGGACTAGCGGTCTACGAGCAGTACTTC.

This clonotype was recorded a few times. Given the absence of the conserved phenylalanine or tryptophan at the CDR3 end, a read error is likely. The rearrangement uses TRBV6-1 and TRBJ1-5; no clear D gene. Germline assignment: CDR1 MNHNS and CDR2 SASEGT. V lost 6 bases and J lost 4, with 10 bases in between. This CDR3 has 13 amino acids. The chain's CDR3 is CASSPERNQPQHL. The CDR3 DNA reads TGTGCCAGCAGCCCCGAACGGAATCAGCCCCAGCATCTT.

The rearrangement uses TRBV27 and TRBJ2-7; no firm D call. Germline V lookup: CDR1 MNHEY, CDR2 SMNVEV (reference sequence). This CDR3 comprises 13 residues. Between the trimmed V and J ends, which lost 1 base and 5 bases, there was a span of 9 bases. This CDR3 is CASSLFWSDEQYF. As DNA, the CDR3 is TGTGCCAGCAGTTTATTTTGGTCGGACGAGCAGTACTTC.

This clonotype was observed a handful of times. This sequence joins TRBV19 and TRBJ1-2; D is undetermined. Germline loops: CDR1 LNHDA, CDR2 SQIVND (reference sequence). Between the trimmed V and J ends, which lost 3 bases and 8 bases, there was a span of 13 bases. This CDR3 comprises 13 residues. The CDR3 sequence is CASSIDFGSGYTF. The DNA for the CDR3 is TGTGCCAGTAGTATCGATTTTGGGAGCGGCTACACCTTC.

The chain couples TRBV18 to TRBJ2-5; D is undetermined. CDR1 is KGHSH, CDR2 LQKENI, per germline. The CDR3 consists of 13 residues. V was cut by 3 bases and J by 5 bases, with 10 bases left in between. Here the CDR3 DNA reads TGTGCCAGCTCACCCGGGTATCTTGAGACCCAGTACTTC. The encoded protein is CASSPGYLETQYF.